This is a list of T cell receptor beta chains from one sample in a study of Ad26.COV2.S vaccination and SARS-CoV-2 variants. The protocol was immunoSEQ multiplex PCR, while the TCRdb copy is restricted to in-frame clones and leaves out a portion. The data show 250,000 or so clones, with around 88% seen just once and about 2.8% held by the top ten. Sequenced material: peripheral blood, taken in a trial of Ad26.COV2.S vaccine versus placebo. Receptors originate from a person between 18 and 60 years old who received the Ad26.COV2.S COVID-19 vaccine or a placebo. The CDR3 runs from the conserved cysteine through the conserved F or W. The D gene is left open where the match is weak. A clone size is listed for some rows: how often the clone was seen (once, few, many), or a class if it is expanded.

j_call v_call clone_size d_call cdr3_nt cdr3_aa
TRBJ1-1 TRBV7-3 NA TRBD1 TGTGCCAGCAGCTTCGACAGGGGCACTGAAGCTTTCTTT CASSFDRGTEAFF
TRBJ1-4 TRBV6-5 NA TRBD1 TGTGCCAGCAGCCTAGACAGGGTTCGGGAAAAACTGTTTTTT CASSLDRVREKLFF
TRBJ1-3 TRBV6-2/TRBV6-3 NA NA TGTGCCAGCAGTTACGGACCCTACGTCTCTGGAAACACCATATATTTT CASSYGPYVSGNTIYF
TRBJ2-1 TRBV7-6 NA NA TGTGCCAGCAGCTTAGCTTTGAGCTCCTACAATGAGCAGTTCTTC CASSLALSSYNEQFF
TRBJ1-1 TRBV4-3 once NA TGCGCCAGCAGCCAAGACAGGGTTTACACTGAAGCTTTCTTT CASSQDRVYTEAFF
TRBJ1-6 TRBV19 NA NA TGTGCCAGTACGGAAGGGGGCTCCTATAATTCACCCCTCCACTTT CASTEGGSYNSPLHF
TRBJ2-1 TRBV6-5 NA NA TGTGCCAGCAGCCCGCAACGGGATGAGCAGTTCTTC CASSPQRDEQFF
TRBJ2-1 TRBV2 NA TRBD1 TGTGCCAGCATGGCAGGGGGCAATGAGCAGTTCTTC CASMAGGNEQFF
TRBJ2-1 TRBV4-2 NA NA TGTGCCAGCAGCCAAGAGAGCGGGTTGAGCTCCTACAATGAGCAGTTCTTC CASSQESGLSSYNEQFF
TRBJ2-7 TRBV30 few NA TGTGCCTGGAGTGCGACAGGGGACTATGCTCTCGGCGAGCAGTACTTC CAWSATGDYALGEQYF
TRBJ2-3 TRBV19 once NA TGTGCCAGTAGTACGCGACAGGTTGCTAGCACAGATACGCAGTATTTT CASSTRQVASTDTQYF
TRBJ1-4 TRBV9 NA NA TGTGCCAGCAGCGGTGGGGGGTCGCCTAATGAAAAACTGTTTTTT CASSGGGSPNEKLFF
TRBJ2-1 TRBV4-1 NA NA TGCGCCAGCAGCCAAGTTGAGGACCGATACAATGAGCAGTTCTTC CASSQVEDRYNEQFF
TRBJ2-5 TRBV19 once NA TGTGCCAGTAGTAAAAGGACGGGGAAGGGAGAGACCCAGTACTTC CASSKRTGKGETQYF
TRBJ2-2 TRBV3-1/TRBV3-2 NA TRBD2 TGTGCCAGCAGCCAAGAGAAACTAGCGGGTTCGAACACCGGGGAGCTGTTTTTT CASSQEKLAGSNTGELFF
TRBJ2-4 TRBV15 few TRBD2 TGTGCCACCAGCAGAAAACCGGGACTAGCGGGAGTGGTAAACATTCAGTACTTC CATSRKPGLAGVVNIQYF
TRBJ1-5 TRBV7-2 NA NA TGTGCCAGCAGCTTATTTCCTACTAATCAGCCCCAGCATTTT CASSLFPTNQPQHF
TRBJ1-1 TRBV7-2 NA NA TGTGCCAGCAGCGCTCAGAAAAACACTGAAGCTTTCTTT CASSAQKNTEAFF
TRBJ1-6 TRBV6-2/TRBV6-3 NA NA TGTGCCAGCCGCCCTGACAGTTCACCCCTCCACTTT CASRPDSSPLHF
TRBJ1-5 TRBV4-3 NA NA TGCGCCAGCAGCCTTTTCTACAGGGACCTCAATCAGCCCCAGCATTTT CASSLFYRDLNQPQHF
TRBJ1-2 TRBV30 NA NA TGTGCCTGGAGTCCGACTCCCGCGGGCTATGGCTACACCTTC CAWSPTPAGYGYTF
TRBJ2-1 TRBV21-1 NA NA TGTGCCAGCAGCAACCGCGACAGGGTATGTCAGTTCTTC CASSNRDRVCQFF
TRBJ1-1 TRBV18 NA TRBD1 TGTGCCAGCTCACTAGTAGACAGGGGCACTGAAGCTTTCTTT CASSLVDRGTEAFF
TRBJ2-7 TRBV4-2 once TRBD1 TGTGCCAGCAGCCAGGTGACAGGGGGCGCTTACGAGCAGTACTTC CASSQVTGGAYEQYF
TRBJ2-2 TRBV18 NA NA TGTGCCAGCTCCCCCTCAGGGAACACCGGGGAGCTGTTTTTT CASSPSGNTGELFF
TRBJ1-4 TRBV29-1 NA NA TGCAGCGTTCGGACAGCAACTAATGAAAAACTGTTTTTT CSVRTATNEKLFF
TRBJ1-1 TRBV19 NA TRBD1 TGTGCCAGTAAGCCCCTATTGACAGGGGGGGTGTGGACTGAAGCTTTCTTT CASKPLLTGGVWTEAFF
TRBJ2-1 TRBV5-4 NA NA TGTGCCAGCAGCTTGGAGGACACCTCCTACAATGAGCAGTTCTTC CASSLEDTSYNEQFF
TRBJ1-1 TRBV2 NA TRBD1 TGTGCCAGCACCCCGGACAGGGAGCATATCTTT CASTPDREHIF
TRBJ2-6 TRBV6-4 NA NA TGTGCCAGCAGTCTGGACAGCTCCTCTGGGGCCAACGTCCTGACTTTC CASSLDSSSGANVLTF
TRBJ2-3 TRBV4-1 NA TRBD2 TGCGCCAGCAGCCAAGAAGATAGCGGGGGGCCGGATACGCAGTATTTT CASSQEDSGGPDTQYF
TRBJ1-2 TRBV3-1/TRBV3-2 NA NA TGTGCCAGCAGCCAAGGTTTCTATGGCTACACCTTC CASSQGFYGYTF
TRBJ2-1 TRBV4-2 NA NA TGTGCCAGCAGCCAAGATCAAAGCGTTGAGCAGTTCTTC CASSQDQSVEQFF
TRBJ1-2 TRBV11-1 NA NA TGTGCCAGCAGCTTAGCGGGAGAGGACTATGGCTACACCTTC CASSLAGEDYGYTF
TRBJ2-5 TRBV9 NA TRBD1 TGTGCCAGCAGCCCTTGGGACAGGGGAGAGACCCAGTACTTC CASSPWDRGETQYF
TRBJ2-5 TRBV9 NA NA TGTGCCAGCAACAAAGGACAGCCACAAGAGACCCAGTACTTC CASNKGQPQETQYF
TRBJ2-1 TRBV14 NA NA TGTGCCAGCAGCCCCTATGCGGGGCCGGGGTTTTACGATGAGCAGTTCTTC CASSPYAGPGFYDEQFF
TRBJ1-5 TRBV5-1 NA TRBD1 TGCGCCAGCAGCTTGGGGGACAGACATCAGCCCCAGCATTTT CASSLGDRHQPQHF
TRBJ2-5 TRBV2 NA NA TGTGCCAGCAGACCTCGAGGGGGGGGCGAGGAGACCCAGTACTTC CASRPRGGGEETQYF
TRBJ2-6 TRBV5-1 once TRBD1 TGCGCCAGCAGCCCACCCACAGGGGCGAGAGGGGCCAACGTCCTGACTTTC CASSPPTGARGANVLTF
TRBJ2-1 TRBV4-3 once TRBD2 TGCGCCAGCAGCCCGTTTTTGTCGCGGGGGGGCCATGGGGATGAGCAGTTCTTC CASSPFLSRGGHGDEQFF
TRBJ2-7 TRBV21-1 once NA TGTGCTAGCAGGGGGGTGGCAGGCCTTACCTACGAGCAGTACTTC CASRGVAGLTYEQYF
TRBJ2-2 TRBV6-6 NA TRBD2 TGTGCCAGCAGTGCTGGACTAGCGGGGGTCACCGGGGAGCTGTTTTTT CASSAGLAGVTGELFF
TRBJ2-5 TRBV9 NA NA TGTGCCAGCAGCGTAGGGACGGGCACTCTGGGAGAGACCCAGTACTTC CASSVGTGTLGETQYF
TRBJ1-6 TRBV7-9 few NA TGTGCCAGCAGCTTATATGGTTCACCCCTCCACTTT CASSLYGSPLHF
TRBJ2-2 TRBV5-5 NA TRBD1 TGTGCCAGCAGCCCGCGGACAGGGATCGGGGAGCTGTTTTTT CASSPRTGIGELFF
TRBJ2-2 TRBV5-8 NA NA TGTGCCAGCAGCTCGTACGTGGTCGGGGAGCTGTTTTTT CASSSYVVGELFF
TRBJ2-1 TRBV7-2 NA NA TGTGCCAGCAGCTCCCTCCAGGGTCTTTACAATGAGCAGTTCTTC CASSSLQGLYNEQFF
TRBJ1-4 TRBV6-2/TRBV6-3 NA TRBD1 TGTGCCAGCAGTTTTCGGACAGGGACGGGTGAAAAACTGTTTTTT CASSFRTGTGEKLFF
TRBJ1-1 TRBV29-1 NA TRBD1 TGCAGCGGGGTGGGCAGGGGGGTGAACACTGAAGCTTTCTTT CSGVGRGVNTEAFF
TRBJ2-1 TRBV15 NA TRBD2 TGTGCCACCGAAGAGTTAAAGACTAGCGGGAGAGGGAATGAGCAGTTCTTC CATEELKTSGRGNEQFF
TRBJ2-2 TRBV6-5 NA NA TGTGCCAGCAGCCGCCCGAGATGGGCCGGGGAGCTGTTTTTT CASSRPRWAGELFF
TRBJ1-3 TRBV29-1 NA TRBD1 TGCAGCGTAACGACAGGGCTGGTGGGAAACACCATATATTTT CSVTTGLVGNTIYF